The rows below give T cell receptor beta chains drawn from one sample of a study of CD8+CD57+ T cells in acquired aplastic anemia. TCRdb re-analysed the reads in MiXCR, keeping a single row per CDR3 protein. Of roughly 260,000 distinct CDR3 sequences listed, around 43% were seen once; the top ten hold 6.5% to 10%. The sequenced sample consisted of sorted CD4+, CD8+, or CD8+CD57+ T cells (not recorded which) from PBMCs. Receptors originate from a human donor with aplastic anemia. The CDR3 runs from the conserved cysteine through the conserved F or W. A D gene is named only where the DNA matches it firmly. The size of a clone is reported for some rows only, either as once, few or many, or as a class for expanded clones.

d_gene: NA
abundance: many
v_gene: TRBV2
j_gene: TRBJ2-7
len: 12
CDR3aa: CASRSQAHEQYF
CDR3nt: TGTGCCAGCAGGTCCCAGGCCCACGAGCAGTACTTC

d_gene: TRBD1
abundance: NA
v_gene: TRBV5-1
j_gene: TRBJ1-1
len: 16
CDR3aa: CASSLIRHTQGAEAFF
CDR3nt: TGCGCCAGCAGCTTGATCCGTCACACGCAGGGGGCTGAAGCTTTCTTT

d_gene: NA
abundance: NA
v_gene: TRBV5-1
j_gene: TRBJ1-2
len: 14
CDR3aa: CASSREGGDYGYTF
CDR3nt: TGCGCCAGCAGCCGGGAAGGGGGGGACTATGGCTACACCTTC

d_gene: TRBD1
abundance: few
v_gene: TRBV3-1
j_gene: TRBJ1-2
len: 15
CDR3aa: CASSTQTGSNYGYTF
CDR3nt: TGTGCCAGCAGCACCCAGACAGGGTCTAACTATGGCTACACCTTC

d_gene: TRBD1
abundance: NA
v_gene: TRBV20-1
j_gene: TRBJ2-2
len: 15
CDR3aa: CSALHRGQFTGELFF
CDR3nt: TGCAGTGCTCTTCACAGGGGGCAGTTCACCGGGGAGCTGTTTTTT

d_gene: TRBD1
abundance: NA
v_gene: TRBV5-1
j_gene: TRBJ1-2
len: 15
CDR3aa: CASRPGTGGGYGYTF
CDR3nt: TGCGCCAGCAGACCTGGGACAGGGGGCGGTTATGGCTACACCTTC

d_gene: TRBD1
abundance: NA
v_gene: TRBV5-1
j_gene: TRBJ1-1
len: 16
CDR3aa: CASSGGQGPVNTEAFF
CDR3nt: TGCGCCAGCAGCGGAGGACAGGGGCCGGTGAACACTGAAGCCTTCTTT

d_gene: NA
abundance: NA
v_gene: TRBV7-2
j_gene: TRBJ2-7
len: 14
CDR3aa: CASRQTLTLYEQYF
CDR3nt: TGTGCCAGCAGGCAAACACTTACCCTCTACGAGCAGTACTTC

d_gene: TRBD2
abundance: many
v_gene: TRBV20-1
j_gene: TRBJ2-1
len: 15
CDR3aa: CSARGLAGDYNEQFF
CDR3nt: TGCAGTGCCCGCGGACTAGCGGGGGACTACAATGAGCAGTTCTTC

d_gene: NA
abundance: few
v_gene: TRBV29-1
j_gene: TRBJ2-7
len: 14
CDR3aa: CSVELAGRDYEQYF
CDR3nt: TGCAGCGTTGAACTAGCTGGTCGAGATTACGAGCAGTACTTC

d_gene: TRBD1
abundance: many
v_gene: TRBV25-1
j_gene: TRBJ2-7
len: 15
CDR3aa: CASSDPQGATYEQYF
CDR3nt: TGTGCCAGCAGTGACCCCCAGGGGGCCACCTACGAGCAGTACTTC

d_gene: NA
abundance: NA
v_gene: TRBV6-1
j_gene: TRBJ1-1
len: 15
CDR3aa: CASSERLGLHTEAFF
CDR3nt: TGTGCCAGCAGTGAACGGCTAGGGCTCCACACTGAAGCTTTCTTT

d_gene: TRBD2
abundance: NA
v_gene: TRBV27
j_gene: TRBJ2-7
len: 15
CDR3aa: CASSLWGGGSYEQYF
CDR3nt: TGTGCCAGCAGTTTATGGGGGGGAGGGTCCTACGAGCAGTACTTC

d_gene: TRBD1
abundance: many
v_gene: TRBV6-5
j_gene: TRBJ2-1
len: 14
CDR3aa: CASRQQGAYNEQFF
CDR3nt: TGTGCCAGTCGTCAACAGGGGGCCTACAATGAGCAGTTCTTC

d_gene: TRBD1
abundance: NA
v_gene: TRBV5-1
j_gene: TRBJ1-6
len: 15
CDR3aa: CASSLEGQGYSPLHF
CDR3nt: TGCGCCAGCAGCTTGGAGGGACAGGGGTATTCACCCCTCCACTTT

d_gene: TRBD1
abundance: few
v_gene: TRBV13
j_gene: TRBJ2-5
len: 15
CDR3aa: CASSSNQGALETQYF
CDR3nt: TGTGCCAGCAGCTCGAACCAGGGGGCTTTAGAGACCCAGTACTTC

d_gene: TRBD1
abundance: NA
v_gene: TRBV10-1
j_gene: TRBJ1-2
len: 15
CDR3aa: CASSRNRGVTDGYTF
CDR3nt: TGTGCCAGCAGCCGAAACAGGGGCGTGACCGATGGCTACACCTTC

d_gene: NA
abundance: once
v_gene: TRBV29-1
j_gene: TRBJ2-5
len: 12
CDR3aa: CSVAGPQETQYF
CDR3nt: TGTAGCGTTGCCGGGCCACAAGAGACCCAGTACTTC

d_gene: NA
abundance: once
v_gene: TRBV29-1
j_gene: TRBJ1-1
len: 13
CDR3aa: CSVEDAGRTEAFF
CDR3nt: TGCAGCGTTGAAGACGCGGGTCGGACTGAAGCTTTCTTT

d_gene: NA
abundance: many
v_gene: TRBV7-8
j_gene: TRBJ2-7
len: 14
CDR3aa: CASSLGQGTREQYF
CDR3nt: TGTGCCAGCAGCTTAGGCCAGGGTACGCGGGAGCAGTACTTC

d_gene: NA
abundance: NA
v_gene: TRBV28
j_gene: TRBJ1-1
len: 13
CDR3aa: CASRITQNAEAFF
CDR3nt: TGTGCCAGCAGGATAACTCAGAACGCTGAAGCTTTCTTT

d_gene: TRBD1
abundance: NA
v_gene: TRBV19
j_gene: TRBJ2-1
len: 20
CDR3aa: CASSIPIRANRDRESHEQFF
CDR3nt: TGTGCCAGTAGTATACCCATACGAGCCAACCGGGACAGGGAGTCCCATGAGCAGTTCTTC

d_gene: NA
abundance: NA
v_gene: TRBV5-1
j_gene: TRBJ1-6
len: 16
CDR3aa: CASSTDRSSYNSPLHF
CDR3nt: TGCGCCAGCAGCACAGACAGGAGCTCCTATAATTCACCCCTCCACTTT

d_gene: TRBD1
abundance: NA
v_gene: TRBV5-1
j_gene: TRBJ1-6
len: 15
CDR3aa: CASSLGTGENSPLHF
CDR3nt: TGCGCCAGCAGTTTGGGGACAGGGGAAAATTCACCCCTCCACTTT

d_gene: NA
abundance: NA
v_gene: TRBV6-5
j_gene: TRBJ2-7
len: 15
CDR3aa: CASGYSSSYRVEQYF
CDR3nt: TGTGCCAGCGGTTACTCGTCCTCCTACAGGGTCGAGCAGTACTTC

d_gene: NA
abundance: NA
v_gene: TRBV25-1
j_gene: TRBJ2-7
len: 13
CDR3aa: CASASLAGDEQYF
CDR3nt: TGTGCCAGCGCTTCTTTGGCAGGGGATGAGCAGTACTTC

d_gene: NA
abundance: NA
v_gene: TRBV10-3
j_gene: TRBJ1-4
len: 12
CDR3aa: CATGTLNEKLFF
CDR3nt: TGTGCCACCGGGACGCTAAATGAAAAACTGTTTTTT

d_gene: TRBD1
abundance: NA
v_gene: TRBV28
j_gene: TRBJ1-1
len: 13
CDR3aa: CASSRGGNTEAFF
CDR3nt: TGTGCCAGCAGCAGGGGGGGTAACACTGAAGCTTTCTTT

d_gene: TRBD2
abundance: many
v_gene: TRBV20-1
j_gene: TRBJ2-5
len: 13
CDR3aa: CSASLREPQTQYF
CDR3nt: TGCAGTGCTAGCTTGCGGGAGCCCCAGACCCAGTACTTC

d_gene: NA
abundance: many
v_gene: TRBV9
j_gene: TRBJ1-2
len: 12
CDR3aa: CASSVGRDGYTF
CDR3nt: TGTGCCAGCAGCGTAGGCCGCGATGGCTACACCTTC

d_gene: NA
abundance: many
v_gene: TRBV6-2/TRBV6-3
j_gene: TRBJ2-7
len: 14
CDR3aa: CASSFPSRLGEQYF
CDR3nt: TGTGCCAGCAGTTTCCCCTCCAGGCTCGGCGAGCAGTACTTC

d_gene: NA
abundance: NA
v_gene: TRBV14
j_gene: TRBJ1-4
len: 15
CDR3aa: CASGPEGRGGEKLFF
CDR3nt: TGTGCCAGCGGCCCAGAGGGGAGGGGCGGGGAAAAACTGTTTTTT

d_gene: TRBD1
abundance: NA
v_gene: TRBV29-1
j_gene: TRBJ1-5
len: 13
CDR3aa: CSAGTGEDQPQHF
CDR3nt: TGCAGCGCCGGGACAGGGGAGGATCAGCCCCAGCATTTT

d_gene: NA
abundance: NA
v_gene: TRBV7-9
j_gene: TRBJ2-5
len: 14
CDR3aa: CASSPRRQQGNQYF
CDR3nt: TGTGCCAGCAGCCCAAGACGGCAGCAGGGGAATCAGTACTTC

d_gene: TRBD1
abundance: many
v_gene: TRBV7-9
j_gene: TRBJ1-3
len: 17
CDR3aa: CASSVDREQVRGNTIYF
CDR3nt: TGTGCCAGCAGCGTCGACAGGGAACAAGTTAGAGGAAACACCATATATTTT

d_gene: NA
abundance: NA
v_gene: TRBV19
j_gene: TRBJ1-6
len: 12
CDR3aa: CASRDRDSPLHF
CDR3nt: TGTGCCAGTAGGGATAGAGACTCACCCCTCCACTTT

d_gene: NA
abundance: NA
v_gene: TRBV30
j_gene: TRBJ2-7
len: 14
CDR3aa: CAWSTGIPSYEQYF
CDR3nt: TGTGCCTGGAGCACAGGGATTCCATCCTACGAGCAGTACTTC

d_gene: NA
abundance: NA
v_gene: TRBV7-9
j_gene: TRBJ1-6
len: 13
CDR3aa: CASSSRGNSPLHF
CDR3nt: TGTGCCAGCAGCTCGAGAGGGAACTCACCCCTCCACTTT

d_gene: NA
abundance: few
v_gene: TRBV7-3
j_gene: TRBJ2-4
len: 14
CDR3aa: CASSSGCLLYIQYF
CDR3nt: TGTGCCAGCAGTTCAGGGTGTCTTCTGTACATTCAGTACTTC

d_gene: NA
abundance: once
v_gene: TRBV30
j_gene: TRBJ2-1
len: 13
CDR3aa: CAWGRGTHNEQLF
CDR3nt: NA

d_gene: NA
abundance: NA
v_gene: TRBV10-3
j_gene: TRBJ1-6
len: 16
CDR3aa: CAISEWSSSYNSPLHF
CDR3nt: TGTGCCATCAGTGAGTGGAGTAGCTCCTATAATTCACCCCTCCACTTT

d_gene: NA
abundance: NA
v_gene: TRBV6-1
j_gene: TRBJ2-3
len: 15
CDR3aa: CASSELLGGTDTQYF
CDR3nt: TGTGCCAGCAGTGAACTCCTAGGGGGCACAGATACGCAGTATTTT

d_gene: TRBD1
abundance: many
v_gene: TRBV5-6
j_gene: TRBJ1-1
len: 17
CDR3aa: CASSLKGQGALGTEAFF
CDR3nt: TGTGCCAGCAGCTTGAAGGGGCAGGGGGCGTTGGGAACTGAAGCTTTCTTT

d_gene: TRBD1
abundance: few
v_gene: TRBV24-1
j_gene: TRBJ2-1
len: 19
CDR3aa: CATSDHTLTGAISYNEQFF
CDR3nt: TGTGCCACCAGTGATCATACCCTTACAGGGGCCATCTCCTACAATGAGCAGTTCTTC

d_gene: NA
abundance: many
v_gene: TRBV5-6
j_gene: TRBJ1-5
len: 14
CDR3aa: CASSSLGGNQPQHF
CDR3nt: TGTGCCAGCAGCTCCCTGGGGGGCAATCAGCCCCAGCATTTT

d_gene: TRBD1
abundance: NA
v_gene: TRBV27
j_gene: TRBJ2-1
len: 15
CDR3aa: CASIPGQWAWNEQFF
CDR3nt: TGTGCCAGCATCCCGGGACAGTGGGCTTGGAATGAGCAGTTCTTC

d_gene: TRBD1
abundance: NA
v_gene: TRBV29-1
j_gene: TRBJ1-2
len: 12
CDR3aa: CSVGGQGYGYTF
CDR3nt: TGCAGCGTGGGGGGACAGGGATATGGCTACACCTTC

d_gene: NA
abundance: many
v_gene: TRBV7-9
j_gene: TRBJ1-1
len: 12
CDR3aa: CASSFWNTEAFF
CDR3nt: TGTGCCAGCAGCTTTTGGAACACTGAAGCTTTCTTT

d_gene: NA
abundance: once
v_gene: TRBV10-3
j_gene: TRBJ2-6
len: 15
CDR3aa: CAISEGGAGANVLTF
CDR3nt: TGTGCCATCAGTGAGGGGGGTGCTGGGGCCAACGTCCTGACTTTC

d_gene: NA
abundance: NA
v_gene: TRBV9
j_gene: TRBJ2-7
len: 14
CDR3aa: CASSSNRVYDEQYF
CDR3nt: TGTGCCAGCAGCAGTAACAGGGTATACGACGAGCAGTACTTC

d_gene: NA
abundance: once
v_gene: TRBV24-1
j_gene: TRBJ2-3
len: 12
CDR3aa: CATSAGGNTQYF
CDR3nt: TGTGCCACCAGTGCAGGAGGGAATACGCAGTATTTT

d_gene: NA
abundance: many
v_gene: TRBV4-3
j_gene: TRBJ2-7
len: 15
CDR3aa: CASSQTRDPRGEQYF
CDR3nt: TGCGCCAGCAGCCAAACCCGGGACCCTCGGGGCGAGCAGTACTTC

d_gene: NA
abundance: few
v_gene: TRBV5-1
j_gene: TRBJ1-2
len: 13
CDR3aa: CASSLVSAGGYTF
CDR3nt: TGCGCCAGCAGCTTGGTTAGCGCGGGAGGCTACACCTTC

d_gene: NA
abundance: NA
v_gene: TRBV5-1
j_gene: TRBJ1-2
len: 14
CDR3aa: CASTPQGASYGYTF
CDR3nt: TGCGCCAGCACCCCCCAGGGCGCTTCATATGGCTACACCTTC

d_gene: NA
abundance: NA
v_gene: TRBV30
j_gene: TRBJ1-2
len: 11
CDR3aa: CAGGAAYGYTF
CDR3nt: TGTGCCGGTGGGGCGGCCTATGGCTACACCTTC

d_gene: NA
abundance: many
v_gene: TRBV4-3
j_gene: TRBJ2-7
len: 16
CDR3aa: CASSQGVGPGTYEQYF
CDR3nt: TGCGCCAGCAGCCAAGGGGTCGGGCCCGGTACCTACGAGCAGTACTTC

d_gene: TRBD2
abundance: many
v_gene: TRBV4-3
j_gene: TRBJ2-3
len: 17
CDR3aa: CASSQDPAGTSTDTQYF
CDR3nt: TGCGCCAGCAGCCAAGATCCAGCGGGGACTAGCACAGATACGCAGTATTTT

d_gene: NA
abundance: many
v_gene: TRBV20-1
j_gene: TRBJ2-3
len: 17
CDR3aa: CSARAEDSPTSTDTQYF
CDR3nt: TGCAGTGCTAGAGCTGAGGACAGCCCGACGAGCACAGATACGCAGTATTTT